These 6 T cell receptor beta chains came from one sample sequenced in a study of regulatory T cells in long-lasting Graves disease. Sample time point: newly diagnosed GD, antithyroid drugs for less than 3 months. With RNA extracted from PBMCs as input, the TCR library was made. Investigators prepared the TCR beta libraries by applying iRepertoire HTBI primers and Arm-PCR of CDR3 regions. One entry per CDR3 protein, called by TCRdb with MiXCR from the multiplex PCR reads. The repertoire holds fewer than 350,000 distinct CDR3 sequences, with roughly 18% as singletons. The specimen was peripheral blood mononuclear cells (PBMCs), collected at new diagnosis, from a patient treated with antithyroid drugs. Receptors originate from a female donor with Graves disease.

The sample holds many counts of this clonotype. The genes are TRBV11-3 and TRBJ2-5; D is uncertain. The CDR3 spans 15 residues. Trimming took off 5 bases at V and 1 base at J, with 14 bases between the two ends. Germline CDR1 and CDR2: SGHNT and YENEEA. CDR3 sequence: CASSATPGFQETQYF. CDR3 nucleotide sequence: TGTGCCAGCAGCGCCACCCCCGGCTTCCAAGAGACCCAGTACTTC.

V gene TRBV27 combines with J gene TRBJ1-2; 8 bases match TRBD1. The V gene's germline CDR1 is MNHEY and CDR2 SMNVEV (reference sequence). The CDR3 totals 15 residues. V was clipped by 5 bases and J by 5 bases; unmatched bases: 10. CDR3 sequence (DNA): TGTGCCAGCAGTCCAACAGGGGGTGAGACTTATGGCTACACCTTC. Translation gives CASSPTGGETYGYTF.

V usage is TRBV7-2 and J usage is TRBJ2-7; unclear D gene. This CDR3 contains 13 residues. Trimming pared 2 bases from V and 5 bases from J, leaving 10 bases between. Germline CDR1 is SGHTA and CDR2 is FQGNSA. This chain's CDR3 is CASSLPGQHEQYF. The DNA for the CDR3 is TGTGCCAGCAGCTTACCTGGGCAGCACGAGCAGTACTTC.

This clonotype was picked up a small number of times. For the CDR3, the DNA is TGTGCCAGCAGCTTAGGGGGAGTCTCTGGAAACACCATATATTTT. This gives the protein CASSLGGVSGNTIYF. The rearrangement uses TRBV7-9 and TRBJ1-3; no reliable D call. CDR3 length equals 15 residues. Trimming stripped 1 base from V and 0 bases from J, with 7 bases between. Germline V gene data show CDR1 as SEHNR and CDR2 as FQNEAQ (reference sequence).

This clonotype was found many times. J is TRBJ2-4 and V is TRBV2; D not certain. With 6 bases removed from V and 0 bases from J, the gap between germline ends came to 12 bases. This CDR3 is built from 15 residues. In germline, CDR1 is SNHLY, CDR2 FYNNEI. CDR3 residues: CASSLKGLAKNIQYF. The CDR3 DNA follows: TGTGCCAGCAGCTTAAAAGGGTTAGCCAAAAACATTCAGTACTTC.

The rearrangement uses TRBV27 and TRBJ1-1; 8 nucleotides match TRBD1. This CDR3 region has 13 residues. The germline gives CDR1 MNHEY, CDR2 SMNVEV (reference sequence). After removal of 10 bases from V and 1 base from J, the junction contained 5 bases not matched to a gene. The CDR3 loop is CATSDRENTEAFF. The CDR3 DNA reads TGTGCCACTTCGGACAGGGAGAACACTGAAGCTTTCTTT.